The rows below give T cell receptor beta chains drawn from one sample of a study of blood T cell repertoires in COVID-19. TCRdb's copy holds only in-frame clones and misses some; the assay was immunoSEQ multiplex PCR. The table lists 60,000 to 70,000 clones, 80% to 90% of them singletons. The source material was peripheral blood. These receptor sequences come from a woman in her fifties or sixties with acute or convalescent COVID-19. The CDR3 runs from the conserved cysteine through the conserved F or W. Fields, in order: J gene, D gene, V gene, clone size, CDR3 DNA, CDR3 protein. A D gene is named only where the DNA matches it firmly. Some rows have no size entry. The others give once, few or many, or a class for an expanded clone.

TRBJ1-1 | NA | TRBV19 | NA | TGTGCCAGTAGTTCCAAGACAGTAATGAACACTGAAGCTTTCTTT | CASSSKTVMNTEAFF
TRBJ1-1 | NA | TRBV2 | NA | TGTGCCAGCAGTTCTTCAGGCCGGGGAGGGAACACTGAAGCTTTCTTT | CASSSSGRGGNTEAFF
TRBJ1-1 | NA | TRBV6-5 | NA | TGTGCCAGCAGTTTTGGACTGACGAACACTGAAGCTTTCTTT | CASSFGLTNTEAFF
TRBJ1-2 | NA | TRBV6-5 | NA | TGTGCCAGCAGTTACTCGGGAGCCGGAGCCTATGGCTACACCTTC | CASSYSGAGAYGYTF
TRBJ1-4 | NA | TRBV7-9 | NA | TGTGCCAGCAGCCCAGGGTTGGGGGGAGTTGATGAAAAACTGTTTTTT | CASSPGLGGVDEKLFF
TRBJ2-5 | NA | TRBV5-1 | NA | TGCGCCAGCAGCAAGGGGACACAAGAGACCCAGTACTTC | CASSKGTQETQYF
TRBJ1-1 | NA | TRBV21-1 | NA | TGTGCCAGCCAACACCGTCACCGGGGGACTGAAGCTTTCTTT | CASQHRHRGTEAFF
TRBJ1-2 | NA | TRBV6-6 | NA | TGTGCCAGCGCGGGAGGCAGTAACTATGGCTACACCTTC | CASAGGSNYGYTF
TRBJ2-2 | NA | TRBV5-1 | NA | TGCGCCAGCAGCTTGGGAACGGGAACGAACACCGGGGAGCTGTTTTTT | CASSLGTGTNTGELFF
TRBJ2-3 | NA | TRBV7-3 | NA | TGTGCCAGCAGCTTAACGGGGCCAGATACGCAGTATTTT | CASSLTGPDTQYF
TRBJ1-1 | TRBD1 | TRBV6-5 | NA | TGTGCCAGCAGTTACTCCAGGGGGCAAAACACTGAAGCTTTCTTT | CASSYSRGQNTEAFF
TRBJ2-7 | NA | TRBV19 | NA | TGTGCCAGTAGTAAACAGGGCGGCTACGAGCAGTACTTC | CASSKQGGYEQYF
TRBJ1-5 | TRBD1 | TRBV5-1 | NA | TGCGCCAGCAGCGAAGGACAGGGGTATCAGCCCCAGCATTTT | CASSEGQGYQPQHF
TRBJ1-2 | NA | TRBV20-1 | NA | TGCAGTGCTAGTTTACACAGCGGGGATGGCTACACCTTC | CSASLHSGDGYTF
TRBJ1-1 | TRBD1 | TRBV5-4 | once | TGTGCCAGCAGCTTAGGACAGGGATCTATGAACACTGAAGCTTTCTTT | CASSLGQGSMNTEAFF
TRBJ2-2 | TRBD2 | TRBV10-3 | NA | TGTGCCATCAACAAGGACCCCCTGGCGGGAGGTGGCACCGGGGAGCTGTTTTTT | CAINKDPLAGGGTGELFF
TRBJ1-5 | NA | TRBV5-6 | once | TGTGCCAGCAGCTTAACCCCCGGACTAAATCAGCCCCAGCATTTT | CASSLTPGLNQPQHF